Included here is one T cell receptor (beta chain) sequence, with context. In its sample, this clonotype was seen many times. Its specific antigen is unknown. No clone much larger than this one lies a single base away; base qualities are absent. Hyperthyroidism patients were newly diagnosed, with disease duration under 2 months, and aged 18 to 65 years. Any patient with an uncontrolled infection, another autoimmune disease, pregnancy or lactation was excluded. Diagnoses relied on clinical symptoms, serum thyroxine and TRAb, thyroid ultrasound and orbital computed tomography. Blood from progressor patients was drawn when they were first diagnosed with hyperthyroidism, before any ophthalmopathy symptoms appeared. Ficoll-Paque density gradient centrifugation was used to isolate PBMCs from approximately 11 ml of fresh peripheral blood. Progressor patients were defined as those initially diagnosed with Graves' hyperthyroidism in whom ophthalmopathy developed during follow-up. Trizol reagent was used to extract total RNA, and RNA quality was then checked on an Agilent 2100 Bioanalyzer.

The data stem from a study of T cells in Graves' hyperthyroidism and ophthalmopathy (dated by TCRdb to between 2017 and 2020). Background for the entire study: Peripheral blood was collected at initial diagnosis, before any treatment. In addition, the study compared T-cell repertoires in thyroid tissue and in blood from over 5 Graves' hyperthyroidism patients. An independent validation cohort of around 19 hyperthyroidism patients and roughly 16 patients who later progressed to ophthalmopathy tested prospective prediction of ophthalmopathy. Following sampling, methimazole starting at 30 mg daily was given to hyperthyroidism patients, and high-dose intravenous methylprednisolone was given to ophthalmopathy patients. To identify distinguishing TCR V-J signatures, a discovery cohort of roughly 100 patients was used, comprising some 43 with Graves' ophthalmopathy and around 57 with stable Graves' hyperthyroidism. The paper reports TCR Vbeta CDR3 sequencing of approximately 140 peripheral blood samples: 40 or so ophthalmopathy, under 85 hyperthyroidism and approximately 17 progressor patients. The roughly 100 discovery patients were randomly split 7:3 into training and test sets. What the authors observed across the whole study: No statistical method was used to fix the sample size in advance, and group allocation was not hidden from the investigators. Blood samples also contained most of the expanded thyroid clonotypes (frequency above 0.001), which suggests that blood repertoires may reflect thyroid immune responses. A 13 V-J signature model separated ophthalmopathy from stable hyperthyroidism, with approximately 87% sensitivity and 81% to 83% specificity in cross-validation and 80%/75% in testing. In validation, the model predicted progression to ophthalmopathy with over 60% sensitivity and approximately 72% specificity, a median of 6.5 months before onset.

CDR1 is given as MNHEY and CDR2 as SMNVEV, both from the germline V gene (reference sequence). From cysteine to phenylalanine, the CDR3 is 15 amino acids long. Left in the record is the CDR3 DNA by itself, 45 bases read in frame from the first base. Germline trimming amounts to 4 bases on V and 8 bases on J, with 8 as the count of junction bases outside the gene matches. The TCR beta CDR3 regions were amplified from RNA transcripts. The first round of RT-PCR for the TCR CDR3 was performed with the HTBI primer set and the Qiagen OneStep RT-PCR kit. A second multiplex PCR round built the libraries, followed by size selection and purification. Libraries were sequenced paired-end with 100 bp reads on an Illumina HiSeq2000. Under the source paper's analysis protocol: SOAPnuke was used to process the raw data, throwing out any read that contained adapters or uncalled bases, had a mean Phred below 15, or lacked an exact constant-primer or identifier match. High-quality paired reads were merged with COPE v1.2.5, and unique nucleotide sequences were defined as clonotypes. MiTCR v1.1 was used to align clonotypes to the IMGT TRBV, TRBD and TRBJ reference segments. The analysis included only V-J combinations with a frequency above 0.0001, which together covered 99% to 99.2% of the repertoires. A TCS score was defined as the ratio of F50 (clonal expansion) to E x V (chaos), with BLOSUM62-based TCRdist applied between CDR3 peptides within each V-J. Welch's t-statistics and random forest reduced fewer than 550 V-J features to roughly 13, which were used in a naive Bayes classifier (R e1071). TCRdb reprocessing: public reads trimmed at Q25 with fastp, clones called with MiXCR, in-frame beta chains kept. Rows with one shared CDR3 protein collapse into an entry with the most common genes and DNA. It is TCRdb's table, rather than the study itself, that gives the V and J calls and clone size. Across this sample there are about 300,000 distinct CDR3 sequences, with 10% to 15% seen only once. 6% to 8% of the sample lies in the top ten.

Input material: blood. The V and J genes are TRBV27 and TRBJ1-6, with 7 junctional bases fitting TRBD1. The TCR comes from a woman in her twenties or thirties with Graves' hyperthyroidism that later progressed to Graves' ophthalmopathy. The nucleotide sequence is given as TGTGCCAGCAGTTATTGGGGACAGCCTCATTCACCCCTCCACTTT. This gives the protein CASSYWGQPHSPLHF.